Below, 20 T cell receptor beta chains from the same sample are listed, as sequenced in a study of tumor-infiltrating lymphocytes in primary liver carcinoma. Unsorted whole blood yielded blood RNA, and germline DNA was extracted as well. A constant-region primer primed TCR beta cDNA synthesis from 450 to 550 ng of total RNA. Generation of the TCR beta libraries relied on three nested multiplex PCR rounds using slightly modified ARM-PCR. Each of the first two PCR rounds ran roughly 9 cycles with TRBV1-TRBV30 forward and C-beta reverse primers. TCRdb passed the multiplex PCR reads through MiXCR, listing each CDR3 protein once. The table has some 200,000 distinct CDR3 sequences, about 65% seen once. Sequencing was performed on peripheral blood. Every receptor here comes from a woman in her fifties or sixties with primary liver carcinoma and hepatitis B virus infection.

This clonotype was counted at least ten times. The missing conserved phenylalanine or tryptophan at the end of this CDR3 makes a read error likely. Because the CDR3's place on the DNA is in doubt, the DNA is left out and the CDR3 is given as listed by TCRdb. This chain links TRBV11-2 with TRBJ1-1; the table's D call of TRBD1 was not tested on the DNA. The germline gives CDR1 SGHAT, CDR2 FQNNGV. The CDR3 is 13 residues long, ends included. This chain's CDR3 is CASSQLGTGGVNT.

The chain combines TRBV28 with TRBJ2-4; D may be TRBD1 (8 bases). This CDR3 has 15 amino acids. The germline V and J ends were trimmed by 6 bases and 2 bases, with 14 bases remaining between them. CDR1 is MDHEN and CDR2 is SYDVKM in the germline V gene. CDR3 amino acids: CASSHRGGTKNIQYF. CDR3 sequence (DNA): TGTGCCAGCAGCCACAGGGGGGGGACCAAAAACATTCAGTACTTC. Looking up the rest from reference TRBV28 and TRBJ2-4 gives the full variable domain: DVKVTQSSRYLVKRTGEKVFLECVQDMDHENMFWYRQDPGLGLRLIYFSYDVKMKEKGDIPEGYSVSREKKERFSLILESASTNQTSMYLCASSHRGGTKNIQYFGAGTRLSVL.

This chain uses TRBV6-1 with TRBJ2-5, with 7 bases aligning to TRBD2. The germline gives CDR1 MNHNS, CDR2 SASEGT. The V gene end was trimmed by 7 bases and the J gene end by 2 bases; junction bases not matched to a gene: 10. The CDR3 has 15 amino acids. The CDR3 region has the DNA TGTGCCAGCAAACAGCGGGATGGCCAACAAGAGACCCAGTACTTC. Its translation: CASKQRDGQQETQYF.

A note on this clonotype: Given the absence of the conserved phenylalanine or tryptophan at the CDR3 end, a read error is likely. The V gene is TRBV29-1, the J gene TRBJ2-7; TRBD2 matches at 8 bases. CDR1 and CDR2 (germline): SQVTM, ANQGSEA. Trimming cost V 4 bases and J 3 bases; bases outside gene matches: 8. There are 14 residues in the CDR3. The CDR3 loop is CSVVPTSDRYEQYL. CDR3 DNA: TGCAGCGTTGTTCCGACTAGCGACCGCTACGAGCAGTACCTC.

This clonotype was seen at least ten times. This sequence joins TRBV6-5 and TRBJ1-2; possibly TRBD1 for D (6 bases). V was cut by 2 bases and J by 8 bases, with 9 bases left in between. This CDR3 spans 12 amino acids. CDR1 and CDR2 from the germline V gene are MNHEY and SVGAGI. As DNA, the CDR3 is TGTGCCAGCAGTTACCGGGGGGCCGGCTACACCTTC. The encoded protein is CASSYRGAGYTF.

This clonotype was observed at least ten times. This chain connects TRBV6-1 to TRBJ2-3, with TRBD1 identical over 9 bases. Germline loops: CDR1 MNHNS, CDR2 SASEGT. J gave up 7 bases and V 5 bases, and 10 bases lay outside the gene matches. The CDR3 loop spans 15 amino acids. The CDR3 region is CASSHRDRVHNTQYF. For the CDR3, the DNA is TGTGCCAGCAGTCACCGGGACAGGGTGCACAATACGCAGTATTTT.

The table lists this clonotype with a few counts. The chain has TRBV6-1 and TRBJ2-7; D may be TRBD1 or TRBD2 (5 bases each). The CDR3 contains 12 residues. Germline V gene lookup returns CDR1 MNHNS and CDR2 SASEGT. Trimming took off 6 bases at V and 4 bases at J, with 10 bases between the two ends. CDR3 bases: TGTGCCAGCAGCGAGAGGGGTTACGAGCAGTACTTC. The encoded protein is CASSERGYEQYF.

J is TRBJ2-1 and V is TRBV24-1; 7 positions agree with TRBD2. Germline CDR1 reads KGHDR; CDR2 reads SFDVKD. The V segment lost 4 bases and the J segment 2 bases; nucleotides outside the gene matches: 4. This CDR3 comprises 15 residues. In nucleotides, the CDR3 is TGTGCCACCAGTGAAGCTAGCGGAACCTACAATGAGCAGTTCTTC. Its translation is CATSEASGTYNEQFF.

On this clonotype: At one end, the junction sequence differs from germline, possibly due to a read error. This chain links TRBV11-3 with TRBJ2-6, with D possibly TRBD1 on 5 matching bases. Germline-derived CDR1 and CDR2 are SGHNT and YENEEA. CDR3 size: 14 residues. The CDR3 region has the DNA TGTGCCAGCAGTCCACGAGCTGGGGCCAACGTCATGACTTTC. It codes for CASSPRAGANVMTF.

Comments on this clonotype: A read error may account for a junction end that differs from germline. The chain recombines TRBV11-2 with TRBJ2-7, with D maybe TRBD2 (6 bases). The CDR3 runs 19 residues. Germline V gene lookup returns CDR1 SGHAT and CDR2 FQNNGV. CDR3 protein: CASSPSRRARIFWSYEQYF. DNA for the CDR3: TGTGCAAGCAGTCCTAGCAGGAGGGCCCGGATATTTTGGTCCTACGAGCAGTACTTC.

The genes are TRBV20-1 and TRBJ2-1; 9 positions match TRBD2. Trimming at V came to 0 bases and at J to 10 bases, leaving 19 bases not matched to a gene. This CDR3 is 18 amino acids long. Germline V gives CDR1 DFQATT, CDR2 SNEGSKA (reference sequence). For the CDR3, the DNA is TGCAGTGCTAGAGATGGCCTAGCGGGATTCCTAAGGCGCAGAGAGCAGTTCTTC. It codes for CSARDGLAGFLRRREQFF.

The CDR3 loop is CASSPWTSGEQYF. The CDR3 DNA sequence: TGTGCCAGCAGCCCCTGGACTAGCGGCGAGCAGTACTTC. The chain couples TRBV12-3 or TRBV12-4 to TRBJ2-7, with TRBD2 matching 10 bases. Germline trimming cut 6 bases from V and 6 bases from J; bases unmatched to any gene: 5. The CDR3 consists of 13 residues.

Note on this clonotype: A much larger clone lies a single base off, so this may be a read error. This chain joins TRBV10-2 and TRBJ2-1; 16 bases align to TRBD2. Trimming cost V 4 bases and J 2 bases; bases outside gene matches: 8. CDR1 and CDR2 from the germline V gene are WSHSY and SAAADI. The CDR3 is made up of 19 amino acids. CDR3 in amino acids: CASSVQGLAGGVTYNEQFF. The CDR3 DNA reads as TGCGCCAGCAGTGTGCAGGGACTAGCGGGAGGGGTTACCTACAATGAGCAGTTCTTC.

Concerning this clonotype: It may be a read error: a sequence one base away is much more abundant. The V call is TRBV5-1, the J call TRBJ2-7; D call uncertain. Per germline, CDR1 SGHRS and CDR2 YFSETQ. This CDR3 has 11 residues. CDR3 protein: CASGLDLEQYF. In DNA form, the CDR3 reads TGCGCCAGCGGCTTGGATCTAGAGCAGTACTTC.

V and J are TRBV12-3 or TRBV12-4 and TRBJ1-5, with D perhaps TRBD1 (6 bases). The length of the CDR3 is 14 residues. V was cut by 3 bases and J by 5 bases, with 11 bases left in between. CDR3 coding DNA: TGTGCCAGCAGTTTTGAGAGGGGGGATCAGCCCCAGCATTTT. Translated, it gives CASSFERGDQPQHF.

For this clonotype: The junction does not match germline at one end; this may be a read error. CDR3 sequence reads: CASSGRTSGNTIYF. CDR3 in DNA: TGTGCCAGCAGTGGGAGGACATCTGGCAACACCATATATTTT. The genes are TRBV6-5 and TRBJ1-3; D is possibly TRBD1 (5 bases). The CDR3 runs to 14 residues. Germline CDR1 and CDR2: MNHEY and SVGAGI.

Regarding this clonotype: A much bigger clone sits one base away, suggesting this may be a read error. V usage is TRBV6-5 and J usage is TRBJ1-4; D is ambiguous. The CDR3 is 11 residues long. V was cut by 1 base and J by 6 bases, with 0 bases left in between. Per germline, CDR1 MNHEY and CDR2 SVGAGI. The CDR3 DNA is TGTGCCAGCAGTTACTATGAAAAACTGTTTTTT. This sequence encodes CASSYYEKLFF.

As concerns this clonotype: The CDR3 does not close with the conserved phenylalanine or tryptophan, likely indicating a read error. The chain is built from TRBV11-2 and TRBJ2-5, with D hard to call. Germline V gives CDR1 SGHAT, CDR2 FQNNGV. The V end lost 8 bases, the J end lost 3 bases, and 16 bases lay between the germline ends. The CDR3 is 14 residues long. CDR3 protein: CASGPTGRKETQYS. CDR3 in DNA: TGTGCCAGCGGCCCAACCGGCCGCAAAGAGACCCAGTACTCC.

By share, this clonotype counts as medium-sized (0.01 to 0.1%). The chain carries TRBV11-2 and TRBJ2-1; 13 bases are a match to TRBD2. Germline V gene sequence: CDR1 SGHAT, CDR2 FQNNGV. The CDR3 sequence is 14 residues long. Germline trimming cut 2 bases from V and 14 bases from J; bases unmatched to any gene: 6. The CDR3 protein is CASSLRTSGRLKFF. Written as DNA, the CDR3 is TGTGCCAGCAGCTTACGGACTAGCGGGAGACTGAAGTTCTTC.

This clonotype was counted once. The rearrangement joins TRBV12-3 or TRBV12-4 to TRBJ2-7, with D tentatively TRBD2 (6 bases). V dropped 1 base and J dropped 8 bases, with 18 bases sitting between them. The CDR3 covers 15 residues. Written as DNA, the CDR3 is TGTGCCAGCAGTTTAGGAGGAGGGAGTGCTGACAAGCAGTACTTC. Amino acids: CASSLGGGSADKQYF.